This TCR beta chain comes out of a study of cytomegalovirus exposure and HLA in healthy donors. The PCR made use of 60 Vbeta and 13 Jbeta primers. The assay was immunoSEQ multiplex PCR, and TCRdb's table has in-frame clones only and misses some. In the table there are 150,000 or so clones, 80% to 90% of which are singletons. The CDR3 consists of 15 residues. V dropped 4 bases and J dropped 4; count of bases not matched to a gene: 7. Germline lookup yields CDR1 LNHDA and CDR2 SQIVND (reference sequence). This clone was found once. What was sequenced was PBMCs. The clonotype originates from a woman aged 18 to 35 in good health and CMV-seronegative. This sequence joins TRBV19 and TRBJ2-1; 7 positions agree with TRBD2. CDR3 amino acids: CASSKRREKYNEQFF. The CDR3 DNA reads as TGTGCCAGTAGTAAAAGGCGGGAGAAGTACAATGAGCAGTTCTTC.